These T cell receptor beta chains were read from a single sample in a study of beta chain features in type 1 diabetes. The assay was immunoSEQ multiplex PCR, and TCRdb's table has in-frame clones only and misses some. The data show 130,000 or so clones, about 10% seen once. The source material was central memory CD4+ T cells from blood. Receptors were obtained from a man younger than 35 in good health. Each CDR3 is given with its conserved first and last residue. A D gene is named only where the DNA matches it firmly. Only some rows state a clone size, as once, few, many or a class for expanded clones.

D gene: NA
J gene: TRBJ2-1
V gene: TRBV19
clone size: NA
CDR3 DNA: TGTGCCAGTAGTCCCCAATCCTACAATGAGCAGTTCTTC
CDR3 protein: CASSPQSYNEQFF

D gene: TRBD2
J gene: TRBJ2-4
V gene: TRBV5-8
clone size: few
CDR3 DNA: TGTGCCAGCAGCTTGGCGGGGGGGCCTGTCAAAAACATTCAGTACTTC
CDR3 protein: CASSLAGGPVKNIQYF

D gene: TRBD2
J gene: TRBJ2-1
V gene: TRBV18
clone size: few
CDR3 DNA: TGTGCCAGCTCACCACTAGGACTAGCCACCTACAATGAGCAGTTCTTC
CDR3 protein: CASSPLGLATYNEQFF

D gene: TRBD2
J gene: TRBJ2-5
V gene: TRBV19
clone size: NA
CDR3 DNA: TGTGCCAGTAAGGCCGGGGGGGGCCGGGAGACCCAGTACTTC
CDR3 protein: CASKAGGGRETQYF

D gene: TRBD1
J gene: TRBJ1-2
V gene: TRBV30
clone size: few
CDR3 DNA: TGTGCCTGGTACCCACTCCAAGCTACGGGACAGGGGCATGGCTACACCTTC
CDR3 protein: CAWYPLQATGQGHGYTF

D gene: TRBD1
J gene: TRBJ2-7
V gene: TRBV5-1
clone size: NA
CDR3 DNA: TGCGCCAGCAGCTTGGGGGACAGGGTCTCCTACGAGCAGTACTTC
CDR3 protein: CASSLGDRVSYEQYF

D gene: NA
J gene: TRBJ2-3
V gene: TRBV15
clone size: many
CDR3 DNA: TGTGCCACCAGCAGAGGGGACACTGACACAGATACGCAGTATTTT
CDR3 protein: CATSRGDTDTDTQYF

D gene: NA
J gene: TRBJ2-3
V gene: TRBV27
clone size: few
CDR3 DNA: TGTGCCAGCAGTAAACAGGTCAGCACAGATACGCAGTATTTT
CDR3 protein: CASSKQVSTDTQYF

D gene: TRBD2
J gene: TRBJ2-1
V gene: TRBV4-3
clone size: NA
CDR3 DNA: TGCGCCAGCAGCCCCCGGGCTAGCGGGTTCGATGAGCAGTTCTTC
CDR3 protein: CASSPRASGFDEQFF

D gene: TRBD2
J gene: TRBJ2-5
V gene: TRBV6-1
clone size: few
CDR3 DNA: TGTGCCAGCAGTGAAGCATGGGGGGGTCAGTCGGAGACCCAGTACTTC
CDR3 protein: CASSEAWGGQSETQYF

D gene: NA
J gene: TRBJ2-7
V gene: TRBV6-6
clone size: NA
CDR3 DNA: TGTGCCAGCGCTCTGGGGCAAACCTACGAGCAGTACTTC
CDR3 protein: CASALGQTYEQYF

D gene: NA
J gene: TRBJ2-5
V gene: TRBV9
clone size: NA
CDR3 DNA: TGTGCCAGCAGCCCAGGGCCACAGAAGGGGACCCAGTACTTC
CDR3 protein: CASSPGPQKGTQYF

D gene: TRBD1
J gene: TRBJ1-2
V gene: TRBV5-1
clone size: few
CDR3 DNA: TGCGCCAGCAGCTTGGAGGGGGCCCACTATGGCTACACCTTC
CDR3 protein: CASSLEGAHYGYTF

D gene: NA
J gene: TRBJ2-5
V gene: TRBV11-2
clone size: few
CDR3 DNA: TGTGCCAGCAGCTCTAGACTTTACAAAGAGACCCAGTACTTC
CDR3 protein: CASSSRLYKETQYF

D gene: TRBD2
J gene: TRBJ2-1
V gene: TRBV11-2
clone size: NA
CDR3 DNA: TGTGCCAGCAGAATACCTGGCGGGGGGACCAATGAGCAGTTCTTC
CDR3 protein: CASRIPGGGTNEQFF

D gene: TRBD1
J gene: TRBJ1-3
V gene: TRBV5-4
clone size: NA
CDR3 DNA: TGTGCCAGCAGGGCAGGGGGGTCTGGAAACACCATATATTTT
CDR3 protein: CASRAGGSGNTIYF

D gene: TRBD2
J gene: TRBJ2-1
V gene: TRBV7-9
clone size: NA
CDR3 DNA: TGTGCCAGCAGCTTAGCCCTAGCGGGGGGGCCGGCATACAATGAGCAGTTCTTC
CDR3 protein: CASSLALAGGPAYNEQFF

D gene: TRBD1
J gene: TRBJ2-1
V gene: TRBV7-2
clone size: NA
CDR3 DNA: TGTGCCAGCAGACCAGACAGGGGGTCCTACAATGAGCAGTTCTTC
CDR3 protein: CASRPDRGSYNEQFF

D gene: TRBD1
J gene: TRBJ2-1
V gene: TRBV28
clone size: many
CDR3 DNA: TGTGCCAGCAGTTTCGGGACAGTCAATGAGCAGTTCTTC
CDR3 protein: CASSFGTVNEQFF

D gene: TRBD2
J gene: TRBJ2-3
V gene: TRBV4-2
clone size: NA
CDR3 DNA: TGTGCCAGCAGCCCTCTAGCGGGGGGGTTTCCAGATACGCAGTATTTT
CDR3 protein: CASSPLAGGFPDTQYF

D gene: TRBD1
J gene: TRBJ1-4
V gene: TRBV4-3
clone size: NA
CDR3 DNA: TGCGCCAGCAGCCAATCGACAGGGTTTGAAACTAATGAAAAACTGTTTTTT
CDR3 protein: CASSQSTGFETNEKLFF

D gene: TRBD2
J gene: TRBJ2-4
V gene: TRBV5-6
clone size: few
CDR3 DNA: TGTGCCAGCAGCTTTTTAGCGGGGGGGGGAAAATTCAAAAACATTCAGTACTTC
CDR3 protein: CASSFLAGGGKFKNIQYF

D gene: TRBD1
J gene: TRBJ2-5
V gene: TRBV5-4
clone size: NA
CDR3 DNA: TGTGCCAGCAGCCAACCTTCGGGACAGGGACCCGAGACCCAGTACTTC
CDR3 protein: CASSQPSGQGPETQYF

D gene: NA
J gene: TRBJ2-7
V gene: TRBV7-9
clone size: many
CDR3 DNA: TGTGCCAGCAGCCTTCAACAGGGTATCAACTACGAGCAGTACTTC
CDR3 protein: CASSLQQGINYEQYF

D gene: TRBD1
J gene: TRBJ2-1
V gene: TRBV7-9
clone size: few
CDR3 DNA: TGTGCCAGCAGCTTAGCGGCAGGGGGATTACCGAATGAGCAGTTCTTC
CDR3 protein: CASSLAAGGLPNEQFF

D gene: NA
J gene: TRBJ2-3
V gene: TRBV6-5
clone size: NA
CDR3 DNA: TGTGCCAGCAAATTTGGCGAGGCAGATACGCAGTATTTT
CDR3 protein: CASKFGEADTQYF

D gene: TRBD2
J gene: TRBJ2-3
V gene: TRBV11-2
clone size: NA
CDR3 DNA: TGTGCCAGCAGCGCGCGGGGGGTCACAGATACGCAGTATTTT
CDR3 protein: CASSARGVTDTQYF

D gene: NA
J gene: TRBJ2-1
V gene: TRBV6-5
clone size: NA
CDR3 DNA: TGTGCCAGCAGTGAGACAGCCACTTACAATGAGCAGTTCTTC
CDR3 protein: CASSETATYNEQFF

D gene: NA
J gene: TRBJ1-2
V gene: TRBV4-3
clone size: NA
CDR3 DNA: TGCGCCAGCAGCAGTGGGGCTGCTTCAGTATCCTATGGCTACACCTTC
CDR3 protein: CASSSGAASVSYGYTF

D gene: NA
J gene: TRBJ1-6
V gene: TRBV19
clone size: NA
CDR3 DNA: TGTGCCAGTAGTGTCGGGATTTATTCACCCCTCCACTTT
CDR3 protein: CASSVGIYSPLHF

D gene: TRBD2
J gene: TRBJ2-4
V gene: TRBV11-2
clone size: few
CDR3 DNA: TGTGCCAGCAGCTTTAGCGGGGGGCCAAACATTCAGTACTTC
CDR3 protein: CASSFSGGPNIQYF

D gene: TRBD2
J gene: TRBJ2-3
V gene: TRBV30
clone size: few
CDR3 DNA: TGTGCCGGATCATCACTAGCGGGGGGCACAGATACGCAGTATTTT
CDR3 protein: CAGSSLAGGTDTQYF

D gene: NA
J gene: TRBJ2-3
V gene: TRBV12-5
clone size: NA
CDR3 DNA: TGTGCTAGTGGTTTGGTACGAGGCAGGGATAGCACAGATACGCAGTATTTT
CDR3 protein: CASGLVRGRDSTDTQYF

D gene: TRBD2
J gene: TRBJ2-3
V gene: TRBV4-3
clone size: many
CDR3 DNA: TGCGCCAGCAGCCAAAACCTAGCGGCTCGGCAGTATTTT
CDR3 protein: CASSQNLAARQYF

D gene: NA
J gene: TRBJ2-2
V gene: TRBV2
clone size: few
CDR3 DNA: TGTGCCAGCAGTGTGTTGGACAGCGACACCGGGGAGCTGTTTTTT
CDR3 protein: CASSVLDSDTGELFF

D gene: TRBD1
J gene: TRBJ1-3
V gene: TRBV7-9
clone size: many
CDR3 DNA: TGTGCCAGCAGCAGACCGGGACAGGGGCCGGGAAACACCATATATTTT
CDR3 protein: CASSRPGQGPGNTIYF

D gene: NA
J gene: TRBJ2-3
V gene: TRBV10-3
clone size: NA
CDR3 DNA: TGTGCCATCAGTGAGGTAGTCACAGATACGCAGTATTTT
CDR3 protein: CAISEVVTDTQYF

D gene: NA
J gene: TRBJ2-7
V gene: TRBV27
clone size: many
CDR3 DNA: TGTGCCAGCAGTTCCCGCGGGGGCTACTACGAGCAGTACTTC
CDR3 protein: CASSSRGGYYEQYF

D gene: NA
J gene: TRBJ2-3
V gene: TRBV7-3
clone size: NA
CDR3 DNA: TGTGCCAGCAGCTTCGGGCGGGGCAGCACAGATACGCAGTATTTT
CDR3 protein: CASSFGRGSTDTQYF

D gene: NA
J gene: TRBJ2-1
V gene: TRBV2
clone size: few
CDR3 DNA: TGTGCCAGCAGTCCTAGTAGCTCCTACAATGAGCAGTTCTTC
CDR3 protein: CASSPSSSYNEQFF